This T cell receptor (beta chain) was recorded in a study of Graves' ophthalmopathy and Graves' hyperthyroidism. CDR3 length: 14 residues. Germline CDR1 MGHDK, CDR2 SYGVNS. Trimming cost V 3 bases and J 5 bases; bases outside gene matches: 6. This clonotype was detected a few times. Beta-chain TCR CDR3 regions were amplified from RNA transcripts. The workflow started with a first-round RT-PCR run with HTBI primers and then moved on to a second-round multiplex PCR. TCRdb used MiXCR to reprocess the multiplex PCR reads, holding one entry per CDR3 protein. The sample includes approximately 1.2 million distinct CDR3 sequences, about two fifths of them seen just once.

The rearrangement links TRBV25-1 to TRBJ2-7; 8 nucleotides match TRBD2. The TCR was taken from an adult man with Graves' hyperthyroidism. The sequenced sample consisted of peripheral blood or thyroid tissue (not recorded which). The CDR3 here is CASSDPGGPNEQYF. CDR3 bases: TGTGCCAGCAGTGACCCGGGAGGGCCAAACGAGCAGTACTTC.